This T cell receptor beta chain stems from a study of graft-versus-host responses after intestinal transplantation. A note on this clone: As yet, its antigen is unknown.

Produced via immunoSEQ multiplex PCR; TCRdb's table is partial and in-frame only. The table shows about 90,000 clones, with 90% to 95% occurring only once. The germline V and J ends were trimmed by 6 bases and 0 bases, with 16 bases remaining between them. The CDR3 has 16 amino acids. Germline V lookup: CDR1 LNHDA, CDR2 SQIVND (reference sequence). The rearrangement links TRBV19 to TRBJ2-3; D is ambiguous. Specimen: unstimulated CD8+ T cells sorted from spleen or lymph node cells, collected before transplant. The sequence came from a human donor who was the organ donor for an intestinal transplant. The CDR3 sequence: CASRVGQAASTDTQYF. For the CDR3, the DNA is TGTGCCAGTAGGGTGGGCCAAGCCGCTAGCACAGATACGCAGTATTTT.